This TCR beta chain was found in a study of OX40 agonist ivuxolimab in advanced cancers. Study findings and constraints: With doses of 0.1-3.0 mg/kg, partial responders showed among the lowest clonal expansion. Dosing at 0.1 to 3.0 mg/kg was accompanied by clonal expansion of CD4+ and CD8+ blood T cells by week 6.

With regard to this clone: Its antigen is unknown.

TCRdb's table, derived via immunoSEQ multiplex PCR, lists solely in-frame clones and lacks some. The sample contains roughly 62,000 clones, around 83% of which appear only once. This CDR3 region has 13 residues. The germline V gene encodes CDR1 GTSNPN and CDR2 SVGIG (reference sequence). V lost 0 bases and J lost 4, with 6 bases in between. The V gene is TRBV30, the J gene TRBJ2-2; D might be TRBD2 (5 bases). This clonotype was obtained from an adult with an advanced solid tumor such as melanoma, head and neck, liver or kidney cancer. The input for sequencing was CD4+ or CD8+ T cells sorted from blood, taken in a trial of the OX40 agonist ivuxolimab. CDR3 bases: TGTGCCTGGAGTGTACTAGGCACCGGGGAGCTGTTTTTT. Translation gives CAWSVLGTGELFF.